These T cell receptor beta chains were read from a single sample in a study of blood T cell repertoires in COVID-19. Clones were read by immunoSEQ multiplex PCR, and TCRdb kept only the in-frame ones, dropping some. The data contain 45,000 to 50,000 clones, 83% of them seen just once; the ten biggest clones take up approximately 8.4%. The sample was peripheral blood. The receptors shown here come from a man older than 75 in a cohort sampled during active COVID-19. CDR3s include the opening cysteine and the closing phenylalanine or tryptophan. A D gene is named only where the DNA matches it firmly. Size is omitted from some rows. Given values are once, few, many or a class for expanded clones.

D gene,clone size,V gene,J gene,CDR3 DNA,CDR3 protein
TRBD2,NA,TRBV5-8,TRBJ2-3,TGTGCCAGCAAACGGCCTAGCGGGCCTCGCACAGATACGCAGTATTTT,CASKRPSGPRTDTQYF
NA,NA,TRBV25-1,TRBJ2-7,TGTGCTACCCGACCCGGGGTTGCCTACGAGCAGTACTTC,CATRPGVAYEQYF
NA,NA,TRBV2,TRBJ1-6,TGTGCCAGCAGTGGACAGGTCTATAATTCACCCCTCCACTTT,CASSGQVYNSPLHF
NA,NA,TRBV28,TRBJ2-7,TGTGCCAGCAGCCGCCCAGGGGCCTACGAGCAGTACTTC,CASSRPGAYEQYF
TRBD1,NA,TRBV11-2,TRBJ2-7,TGTGCCAGCAGCCGTATCGGGACAGGGGACTACGAGCAGTACTTC,CASSRIGTGDYEQYF
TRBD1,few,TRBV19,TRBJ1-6,TGTGCCAGTAGTCCAGGGGGTAATTCACCCCTCCACTTT,CASSPGGNSPLHF
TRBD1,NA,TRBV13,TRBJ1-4,TGTGCCAGCAGCTTGGGGACAGCCTCCTATGAAAAACTGTTTTTT,CASSLGTASYEKLFF
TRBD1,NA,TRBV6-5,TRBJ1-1,TGTGCCAGCAGTCCAAGGGACAGGGGAGGCACTGAAGCTTTCTTT,CASSPRDRGGTEAFF
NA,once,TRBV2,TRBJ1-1,TGTGCCAGCGAGTTGAACACTGAAGCTTTCTTT,CASELNTEAFF
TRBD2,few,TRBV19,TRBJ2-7,TGTGCCAGTAGTTGGACTAGCGGCCTCTACGAGCAGTACTTC,CASSWTSGLYEQYF
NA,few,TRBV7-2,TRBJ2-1,TGTGCCAGCAGCTTAGCCAGGGACAATGAGCAGTTCTTC,CASSLARDNEQFF
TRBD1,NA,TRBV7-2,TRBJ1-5,TGTGCCAGCAGCCTGACAGGGGGCTGGCAGCCCCAGCATTTT,CASSLTGGWQPQHF
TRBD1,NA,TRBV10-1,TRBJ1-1,TGCGCCAGCAGTTTGGGACAGGGGTACGAAGCTTTCTTT,CASSLGQGYEAFF
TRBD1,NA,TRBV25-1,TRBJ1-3,TGTGCCAGCAGTGGCAACAGGGGGCCTGGAAACACCATATATTTT,CASSGNRGPGNTIYF
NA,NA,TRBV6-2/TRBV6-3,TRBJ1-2,TGTGCCAGCAGTCGGGGACAAATTAACGCCTATGGCTACACCTTC,CASSRGQINAYGYTF
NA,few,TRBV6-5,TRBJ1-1,TGTGCCAGCGGGGAGGGCTTTGGGTTGAGCACTGAAGCTTTCTTT,CASGEGFGLSTEAFF
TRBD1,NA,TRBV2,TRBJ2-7,TGTGCCATTACAGGGGGTCTCACAGAGCAGTACTTC,CAITGGLTEQYF
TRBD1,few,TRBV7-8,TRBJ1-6,TGTGCCAGCAGCCCTGGGACAGTGACTAATTCACCCCTCCACTTT,CASSPGTVTNSPLHF
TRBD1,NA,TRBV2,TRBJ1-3,TGTGCCAGCATCAAGTTAGACAGGGGGGTTGGAAACACCATATATTTT,CASIKLDRGVGNTIYF
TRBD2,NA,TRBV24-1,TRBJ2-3,TGTGCCACCAGACAAGGAGGCCGGACTAGCGGAACCGCTAGCACAGATACGCAGTATTTT,CATRQGGRTSGTASTDTQYF
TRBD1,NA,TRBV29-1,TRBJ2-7,TGCAGCGTCTACGGGACAGGGGACGATCCCTACGAGCAGTACTTC,CSVYGTGDDPYEQYF
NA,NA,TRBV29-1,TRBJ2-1,TGCAGCGCGGGCCATCCCACCTACAATGAGCAGTTCTTC,CSAGHPTYNEQFF
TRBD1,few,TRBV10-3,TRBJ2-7,TGTGCCATCAGTGAAAACAGGGGAATCCACGAGCAGTACTTC,CAISENRGIHEQYF
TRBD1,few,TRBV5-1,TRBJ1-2,TGCGCCAGCAGCAGCCGGGACAGGCAATATGGCTACACCTTC,CASSSRDRQYGYTF
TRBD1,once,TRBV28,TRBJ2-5,TGTGCCAGCAGTTTGAGGGGGCTTGGAAGAGAGACCCAGTACTTC,CASSLRGLGRETQYF
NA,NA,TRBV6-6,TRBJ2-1,TGTGCCAGCAGTTACTCGAAAGTCGGGTACAATGAGCAGTTCTTC,CASSYSKVGYNEQFF
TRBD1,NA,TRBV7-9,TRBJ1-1,TGTGCCAGCAGCGTATTGACAGGGGCCGCTTTCTTT,CASSVLTGAAFF
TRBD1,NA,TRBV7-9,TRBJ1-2,TGTGCCAGCACCCTGACAGGGGTTGACTATGGCTACACCTTC,CASTLTGVDYGYTF
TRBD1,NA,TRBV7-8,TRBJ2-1,TGTGCCAGCAGCTTAGTGGGACAGGGGGCTAATGAGCAGTTCTTC,CASSLVGQGANEQFF
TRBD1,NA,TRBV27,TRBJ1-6,TGTGCCAGCAGTCGTGGGACAGGGTCTAGTAATTCACCCCTCCACTTT,CASSRGTGSSNSPLHF
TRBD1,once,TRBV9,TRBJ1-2,TGTGCCAGCAGCGTAGGGCTTGTAGGGAGCGGGACAGGCTATGGCTACACCTTC,CASSVGLVGSGTGYGYTF
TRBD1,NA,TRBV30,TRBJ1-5,TGTGCCTGGAGCCCCGGACAGGGCAGCAATCAGCCCCAGCATTTT,CAWSPGQGSNQPQHF
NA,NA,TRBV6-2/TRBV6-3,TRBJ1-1,TGTGCCAGCAACCCACTCGGGGGAGGGAAGGCTGAAGCTTTCTTT,CASNPLGGGKAEAFF
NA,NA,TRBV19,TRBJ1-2,TGTGCCAGTAGTGGGCCAACGGGATGGGGCTATGGCTACACCTTC,CASSGPTGWGYGYTF
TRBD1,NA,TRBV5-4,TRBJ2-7,TGTGCCAGCAGCTCACCGGGACAGGGTGTCATCGAGCAGTACTTC,CASSSPGQGVIEQYF
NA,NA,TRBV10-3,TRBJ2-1,TGTGCCATCAGTCAGGGATCGCCCTACAATGAGCAGTTCTTC,CAISQGSPYNEQFF
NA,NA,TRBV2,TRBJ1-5,TGTGCCAGCCTTAAATTTAAGGACAGCCGCAATCAGCCCCAGCATTTT,CASLKFKDSRNQPQHF
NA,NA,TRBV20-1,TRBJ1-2,TGCAGTGCTAGTCGGCGGGAGTCGGGCTACACCTTC,CSASRRESGYTF
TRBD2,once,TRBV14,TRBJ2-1,TGTGCCAGCAGCCCAACGTGGGGACTAGCGGGAGGGCCGGGTAATGAGCAGTTCTTC,CASSPTWGLAGGPGNEQFF
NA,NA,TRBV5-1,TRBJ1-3,TGCGCCAGCAGCTTGGCCGGGACATTCTCTGGAAACACCATATATTTT,CASSLAGTFSGNTIYF
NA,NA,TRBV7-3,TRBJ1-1,TGTGCCAGCCGATTGGGGGGGATGAACACTGAAGCTTTCTTT,CASRLGGMNTEAFF
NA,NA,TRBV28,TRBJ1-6,TGTGCCAGCCGTCAGGGAAGCTCCTATAATTCACCCCTCCACTTT,CASRQGSSYNSPLHF
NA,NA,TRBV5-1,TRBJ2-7,TGCGCCAGCAGCTCTCGGGCGGGCGGCGAGCAGTACTTC,CASSSRAGGEQYF
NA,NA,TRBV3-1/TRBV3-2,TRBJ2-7,TGTGCCAGCAGCCTTCGAGAGGGCTACGAGCAGTACTTC,CASSLREGYEQYF
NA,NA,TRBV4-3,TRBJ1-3,TGCGCCAGCAGCCAACCGGGACAAGGAAACACCATATATTTT,CASSQPGQGNTIYF
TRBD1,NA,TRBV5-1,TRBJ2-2,TGCGCCAGCAGCTTGGCCCGGGACAGTGGGGGAACCGGGGAGCTGTTTTTT,CASSLARDSGGTGELFF
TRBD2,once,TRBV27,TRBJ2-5,TGTGCCAGCAGGGACGGGACTAGCGGGAGGGGCGGGGAGACCCAGTACTTC,CASRDGTSGRGGETQYF
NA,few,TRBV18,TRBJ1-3,TGTGCCAGCTCACCGCCGGCGGCCTCGGGTAGAAACACCATATATTTT,CASSPPAASGRNTIYF
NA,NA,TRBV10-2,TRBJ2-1,TGCGCCAGCAGTGGGAGACTCTCCCCCTCCTACAATGAGCAGTTCTTC,CASSGRLSPSYNEQFF
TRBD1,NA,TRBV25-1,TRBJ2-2,TGTGCCAGCAGTGAATTAGGGACAGGGGGTGACACCGGGGAGCTGTTTTTT,CASSELGTGGDTGELFF
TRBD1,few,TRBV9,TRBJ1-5,TGTGCCAGCAACCCAGGGGGAAGCAATCAGCCCCAGCATTTT,CASNPGGSNQPQHF
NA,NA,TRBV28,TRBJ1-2,TGTGCCAGCAGTCAATTAGAAGTCTCCACTAACTATGGCTACACCTTC,CASSQLEVSTNYGYTF
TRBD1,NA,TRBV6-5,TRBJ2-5,TGTGCCAGCAGTCCGGGACAGATACAAGAGACCCAGTACTTC,CASSPGQIQETQYF
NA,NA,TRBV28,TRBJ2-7,TGTGCCAGCAGTTTAGCTGACAGGGCGGGAAACTACGAGCAGTACTTC,CASSLADRAGNYEQYF
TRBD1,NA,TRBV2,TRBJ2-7,TGTGCCAGCAGTGAGTCGGGCCTGGGACAGGGGACCGACGAGCAGTACTTC,CASSESGLGQGTDEQYF
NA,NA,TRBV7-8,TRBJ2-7,TGTGCCAGCAGCTTAAAAGGCCAGGGGACAGAGCAGTACTTC,CASSLKGQGTEQYF